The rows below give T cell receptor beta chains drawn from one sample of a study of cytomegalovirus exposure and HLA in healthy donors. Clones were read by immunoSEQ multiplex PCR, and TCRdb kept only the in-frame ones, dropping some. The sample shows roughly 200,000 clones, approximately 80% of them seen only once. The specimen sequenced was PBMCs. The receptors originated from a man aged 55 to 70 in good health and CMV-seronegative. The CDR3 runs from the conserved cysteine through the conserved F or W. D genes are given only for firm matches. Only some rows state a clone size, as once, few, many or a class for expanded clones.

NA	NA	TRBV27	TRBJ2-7	TGTGCCAGCAGTATCTTCGAGGGGGGGGCCTACGAGCAGTACTTC	CASSIFEGGAYEQYF
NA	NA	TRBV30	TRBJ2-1	TGTGCCTGGAGTGCCATCGGTCTAGCCCCCTACAATGAGCAGTTCTTC	CAWSAIGLAPYNEQFF
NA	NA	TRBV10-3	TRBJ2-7	TGTGCCATCAGTGAGTCGAGGGGGAGGGAGGGCCGCAACGAGCAGTACTTC	CAISESRGREGRNEQYF
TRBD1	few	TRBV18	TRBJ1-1	TGTGCCAGCTCACTTGGGGACAGGATGAACACTGAAGCTTTCTTT	CASSLGDRMNTEAFF
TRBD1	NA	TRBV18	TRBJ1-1	TGTGCCAGCTCCCGGGACAGGAACACTGAAGCTTTCTTT	CASSRDRNTEAFF
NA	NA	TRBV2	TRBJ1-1	TGTGCCAGCGCTTTGGGGGGGGGCATCACTGAAGCTTTCTTT	CASALGGGITEAFF
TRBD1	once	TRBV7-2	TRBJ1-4	TGTGCCAGCAGCTCCAGACAGGGCCCCCCAATTGCAACTAATGAAAAACTGTTTTTT	CASSSRQGPPIATNEKLFF
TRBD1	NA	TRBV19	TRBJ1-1	TGTGCCAGTAGTTTGGGGACAGGGGGCCGGGAGGGGTCCTTCTTT	CASSLGTGGREGSFF
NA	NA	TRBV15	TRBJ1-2	TGTGCCACCAGCAGAGATACGGGAGGCTACCCCTTC	CATSRDTGGYPF
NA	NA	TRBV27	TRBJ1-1	TGTGCCAGCAGTTTCCACAGGGTCACTGAAGCTTTCTTT	CASSFHRVTEAFF
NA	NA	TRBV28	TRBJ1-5	TGTGCCAGCAGTTTCTTGAGGGGGGGTACAGGGACTCAGCCCCAGCATTTT	CASSFLRGGTGTQPQHF
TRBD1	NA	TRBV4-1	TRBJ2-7	TGCGCCAGCAGCCAAGATAGACAGGGGGCGACCTACGAGCAGTACTTC	CASSQDRQGATYEQYF
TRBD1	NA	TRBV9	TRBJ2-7	TGTGCCAGCAGCCCTGCCGGGACAGTGGCCTACGAGCAGTACTTC	CASSPAGTVAYEQYF
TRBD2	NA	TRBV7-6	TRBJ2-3	TGTGCCAGCAGCCCAAGGACTAGCAGCACAGATACGCAGTATTTT	CASSPRTSSTDTQYF
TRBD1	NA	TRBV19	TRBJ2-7	TGTGCCAGTAGTATGCCAGGACAGGGAATCAACGAGCAGTACTTC	CASSMPGQGINEQYF
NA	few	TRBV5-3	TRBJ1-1	TGTGCCAGAAGCCTCCAAGGGGAAGGGGGCACTGAAGCTTTCTTT	CARSLQGEGGTEAFF
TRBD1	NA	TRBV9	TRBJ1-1	TGTGCCAGCAGCGACCGACAGGGCCAGGCTGAAGCTTTCTTT	CASSDRQGQAEAFF
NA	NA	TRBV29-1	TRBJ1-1	TGCAGCGTTGCTCTAGGTACTGAAGCTTTCTTT	CSVALGTEAFF
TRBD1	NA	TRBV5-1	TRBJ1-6	TGCGCCAGCAGCCCCAGAACACAAACAGGGGACCGGCCCCTCAACTTT	CASSPRTQTGDRPLNF
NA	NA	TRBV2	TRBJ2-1	TGTGCCAGCAGGGACGGGGGATACGCCTACAATGAGCAGTTCTTC	CASRDGGYAYNEQFF
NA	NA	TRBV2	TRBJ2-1	TGTGCCAGCAGTCGGACCGAGGGAGGCTACAATGAGCAGTTCTTC	CASSRTEGGYNEQFF
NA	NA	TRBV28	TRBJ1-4	TGTGCCAGCAGTTCTACAGGGATTAATGAAAAACTGTTTTTT	CASSSTGINEKLFF
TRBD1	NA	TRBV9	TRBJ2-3	TGTGCCAGCAGCGCTCACAGGGGCCTTAGTACTAGCACAGATACGCAGTATTTT	CASSAHRGLSTSTDTQYF
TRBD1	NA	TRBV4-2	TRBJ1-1	TGTGCCAGCACCCCCAAGAGGCAGGGGGCTGTATTGACTGAAGCTTTCTTT	CASTPKRQGAVLTEAFF
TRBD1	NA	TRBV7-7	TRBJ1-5	TGTGCTAGCAGCTACGGGACAGGGGGTAGCAATCAGCCCCAGCATTTT	CASSYGTGGSNQPQHF
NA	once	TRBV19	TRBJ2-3	TGTGCCAGTAGTATCACTGGACTTCGCACAGATACGCAGTATTTT	CASSITGLRTDTQYF
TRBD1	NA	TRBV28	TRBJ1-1	TGTGCCAGCAGTTTGGGGACAGGGGGCACTGAAGCTTTCTTT	CASSLGTGGTEAFF
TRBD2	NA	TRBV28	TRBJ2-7	TGTGCCAGCAGTTCACTCATCACCGGGACTAGCGGGAGATACCCCTCCTACGAGCAGTACTTC	CASSSLITGTSGRYPSYEQYF
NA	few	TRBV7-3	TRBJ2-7	TGTGCCAGCAGCCCGAGGGGAGGAAACGAGCAGTACTTC	CASSPRGGNEQYF
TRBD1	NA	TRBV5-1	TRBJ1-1	TGCGCCAGCAGCTCATGGACAGGGAAAGACACTGAAGCTTTCTTT	CASSSWTGKDTEAFF
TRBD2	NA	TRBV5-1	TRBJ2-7	TGCGCCAGCAGCTTAGCGGGAGGGGGAACCTACGAGCAGTACTTC	CASSLAGGGTYEQYF
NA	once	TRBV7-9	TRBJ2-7	TGTTCCAGCAGCTTAGCGGAGACAGGGTTTTTCTCCTACGAGCAGTACTTC	CSSSLAETGFFSYEQYF
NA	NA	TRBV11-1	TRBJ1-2	TGTGCCAGCAGCTTAGTTGACAGAACGCATGGCTACACCTTC	CASSLVDRTHGYTF
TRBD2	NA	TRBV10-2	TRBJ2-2	TGCGCCAGCAGCGCGATGGGGGGGGAAGCCGGGGAGCTGTTTTTT	CASSAMGGEAGELFF